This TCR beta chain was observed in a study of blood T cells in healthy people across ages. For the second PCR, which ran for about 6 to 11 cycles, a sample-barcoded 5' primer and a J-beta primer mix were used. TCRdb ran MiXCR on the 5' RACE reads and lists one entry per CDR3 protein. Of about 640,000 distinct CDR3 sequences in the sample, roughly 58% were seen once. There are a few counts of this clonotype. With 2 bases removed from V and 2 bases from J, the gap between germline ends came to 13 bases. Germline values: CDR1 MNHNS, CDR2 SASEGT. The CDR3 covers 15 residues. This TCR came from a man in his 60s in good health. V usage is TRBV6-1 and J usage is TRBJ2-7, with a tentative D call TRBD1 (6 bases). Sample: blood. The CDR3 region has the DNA TGTGCCAGCAGTGAACGGAGACAGGCGCCCTACGAGCAGTACTTC. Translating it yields CASSERRQAPYEQYF.